This T cell receptor beta chain was recovered during a study of T cell repertoires in cytomegalovirus infection. Study details: Researchers turned to recently identified HLA-C-restricted CMV epitopes as well as well-studied HLA-B-restricted ones. Indicated by public TCR beta signatures were CMV infection and matching HLA type.

Study outcomes and limitations: The ex vivo response was dominated by HLA-C-restricted CMV-specific TCR beta clonotypes. There were carriers of CMV plus the relevant HLA, and cumulative public TCR beta family frequency identified them.

MiXCR, run by TCRdb on the reads, gives a single entry per CDR3 protein. This table holds approximately 300,000 distinct CDR3 sequences, approximately 25% found once. Germline V gives CDR1 KGHSH, CDR2 LQKENI. The CDR3 is 15 amino acids. After removal of 3 bases from V and 5 bases from J, the junction contained 4 bases not matched to a gene. As concerns this clonotype: What it recognizes is unknown.

The specimen was cultured PBMCs, collected from culture after CMV antigen stimulation. The clonotype comes from a human donor in good health (CMV status not recorded). Some clones in this sample may be carry-over from other donors' samples. The rearrangement uses TRBV18 and TRBJ1-4, with 9 bases fitting TRBD1. CDR3 DNA: TGTGCCAGCTCACCCGGACAGGGGAACAATGAAAAACTGTTTTTT. It specifies CASSPGQGNNEKLFF.